This TCR beta chain is from a study of shared clonotypes between healthy human individuals. Notes on the study in general: A handful of donors held approximately 4.6% of naive CD4 clonotypes in common. Clonotypes which were not shared had lower generation probabilities than clonotypes that all four donors shared.

In regard to this clone: Its specificity is unknown.

The data were produced by immunoSEQ multiplex PCR, yet TCRdb's version contains in-frame clones alone and is incomplete. The sample contains 2,500,000 or so clones, roughly 92% of which appear only once. The germline V gene has CDR1 MNHNY and CDR2 SVGAGI (reference sequence). The CDR3 consists of 14 residues. The trim removed 4 bases at V and 5 bases at J, leaving 6 bases unmatched. This sequence originates from a man aged 18 to 29 in good health. The V call is TRBV6-6, the J call TRBJ2-5; TRBD1 aligns across 8 bases. The sample taken for sequencing was naive CD4+ T cells sorted from blood. Subset: CD45RA+ positively selected. The CDR3 protein is CASSSLDREETQYF. CDR3 DNA sequence: TGTGCCAGCAGTTCCCTGGACAGGGAGGAGACCCAGTACTTC.